This T cell receptor beta chain is drawn from a study of shared clonotypes between healthy human individuals (dated by TCRdb to 2020 to 2021). Turning to the overall study: The cohort comprised a couple of women and a few men aged 18 to 49 years. The study deeply sequenced blood TCR repertoires of roughly five healthy adults to estimate repertoire size and the extent of clonotype sharing between individuals. Per donor, three plates each were used for CD4 naive and CD4 memory, two for CD8 naive, and one for CD8 memory. To increase sequencing depth and limit assay-specific biases, TCR repertoire library preparation and sequencing were carried out by different laboratories using diverse techniques. Leukapheresis yielded between about 0.9 and 9 billion PBMCs per donor. Study-level results and caveats: Clonotypes shared by all four sorted-subset donors showed higher generation probabilities than non-shared clonotypes. Because the study included only a small number of donors, the genetic and exposure-history diversity represented was limited. Incomplete sequencing was indicated by rarefaction of sorted-subset datasets, despite the large sequencing depth. Larger estimated clonotype richness was generally found for naive subsets than for memory subsets. Pairwise subsampling indicated that sequencing depth was expected to affect the degree of clonotype sharing among donors. When four donors were compared, the shared fraction of clonotypes was roughly 5% for naive CD4, 3.5% to 4% for naive CD8, about 2.4% for memory CD4, and roughly 0.4% for memory CD8. Sampling was restricted to blood, and TCR repertoires in tissue are likely to differ from TCR repertoires in blood.

This clone was recorded a few times. The target of this receptor is not known. Nothing much larger sits one base from this clone, and base qualities are not available. Per the germline V gene, LGHNA is the CDR1 and YNFKEQ is the CDR2. There are 16 amino acids in the CDR3, from cysteine to phenylalanine inclusive. Only CDR3 DNA is held: 48 bases, read in frame from base 1. The junction shows trimming of 2 bases on V and 0 bases on J, and the gene matches do not reach 3 bases of it. Using the deep immunoSEQ assay, TCR CDR3 regions were amplified from genomic DNA by multiplex PCR. Genomic DNA extracted from each cell subset was distributed evenly over all wells of several immunoSEQ 96-well plates, and each plate served as one replicate. Each replicate PCR for sorted subsets received around 210 ng genomic DNA, equal to roughly 30,000 T cell genomes. Purified libraries were measured with a Qubit 3.0 fluorometer, size-checked on a Bioanalyzer 2100, and measured again with the KAPA Library Quantification kit. Each immunoSEQ 96-well plate was sequenced on its own single-read 150-cycle Illumina NextSeq 550 flow cell. Regarding the original processing steps: Because the immunoSEQ output included only junctional sequences and no quality scores, the filtering could not be the same as the filtering used for full-length reads. To assign V/J genes and CDR3, sequences were annotated against IMGT germline references using PyIR, a Python wrapper for IgBLAST v1.9. Any read was removed if the V/J assignment was weak (E-value above 1e-6), the CDR3 was missing, or the read contained stop codons, out-of-frame junctions, or ambiguous translated residues. V3J clonotypes were defined by identical inferred V gene, J gene, and CDR3 amino acid sequence. To compute the percentage overlap between repertoires, the number of shared unique clonotypes was divided by the size of the smaller repertoire. Three approaches were used to assess repertoire richness: RTK rarefaction, the Chao1 estimator, and Recon v2.1 estimates of unobserved clonotypes. Generation probabilities for all TCRbeta clonotypes obtained by the gDNA method from a handful of donors were computed using OLGA. TCRdb provides this immuneACCESS table in a form limited to in-frame rearrangements. Some clones are lacking; in checked studies, under half of them reflect an unresolved V gene, and why the rest are absent is not known. V and J calls and clone size are those listed in that table; D and trimming were worked out from the DNA. This sample is represented by about 1.1 million clones; 75% to 85% of them were singletons. The ten largest clones represent about 0.52% of the sample.

The donors were healthy, HIV-negative adults with no recently reported acute infections or vaccinations. All donors were Caucasian adults living in Nashville, Tennessee, USA. CD4+ T cells were enriched through magnetic negative selection, after which naive cells were positively selected on CD45RA and the remaining negative fraction served as the memory subset. Blood was collected by leukapheresis, and PBMCs were isolated by Ficoll-Histopaque density gradient centrifugation and then cryopreserved in liquid nitrogen vapor phase. Analytical flow cytometry was used to check the purity and quantity of each magnetically sorted T cell population. From each sorted fraction, genomic DNA was isolated and quantified by UV absorbance on a Nanodrop 2000c.

Recombination connected TRBV4-2 to TRBJ2-1, and 8 junction bases match TRBD2. Sequenced sample: memory CD4+ T cells from PBMCs. The cell subset or site label here, explained by the study, means: CD45RA-negative fraction. This sequence was found in a man between 18 and 35 years old in good health. Some clones in this sample may be carry-over from other donors' samples. The sequence in DNA is TGTGCCAGCAGCCAACGTAGCGGGGTCTCCTACAATGAGCAGTTCTTC. Its translation is CASSQRSGVSYNEQFF.